This T cell receptor (beta chain) was retrieved from a study of vaccination and CD4 T cells after COVID-19. Background on the study: Overlapping spike pools from SARS-CoV-2 and HCoV-NL63, HCoV-OC43 and HCoV-229E served as culture stimuli. Controls used CEFX viral epitopes (positive), HIV-1 Nef peptides (negative), or no peptide.

Researchers used the Oncomine TCR Beta short-read assay to sequence DNA from cultured CD4+ T cells. One entry per CDR3 protein, called by TCRdb with MiXCR from the PCR reads. The sample includes around 15,000 distinct CDR3 sequences, less than 80% of them seen just once. CDR1 is DFQATT and CDR2 is SNEGSKA in the germline V gene (reference sequence). V was cut by 0 bases and J by 6 bases, with 14 bases left in between. This CDR3 spans 14 amino acids. Treatment noted: roughly 10-day PBMC culture with coronavirus spike peptide pools or control peptides (ViraFEST assay). Study outcomes and limitations: SARS-CoV-2-reactive clonotypes rose nonsignificantly, with the median going from about 20 to 38.

Comment on this clonotype: Its antigen is unidentified.

The material sequenced was CD4+ T cells from blood, cultured in vitro. This TCR derives from a human donor who had recovered from COVID-19. The chain recombines TRBV20-1 with TRBJ1-2; D gene uncertain. The CDR3 is CSARDGSGLDGYTF. The CDR3 nucleotides read TGCAGTGCTAGAGATGGGTCAGGCTTGGATGGCTACACCTTC.